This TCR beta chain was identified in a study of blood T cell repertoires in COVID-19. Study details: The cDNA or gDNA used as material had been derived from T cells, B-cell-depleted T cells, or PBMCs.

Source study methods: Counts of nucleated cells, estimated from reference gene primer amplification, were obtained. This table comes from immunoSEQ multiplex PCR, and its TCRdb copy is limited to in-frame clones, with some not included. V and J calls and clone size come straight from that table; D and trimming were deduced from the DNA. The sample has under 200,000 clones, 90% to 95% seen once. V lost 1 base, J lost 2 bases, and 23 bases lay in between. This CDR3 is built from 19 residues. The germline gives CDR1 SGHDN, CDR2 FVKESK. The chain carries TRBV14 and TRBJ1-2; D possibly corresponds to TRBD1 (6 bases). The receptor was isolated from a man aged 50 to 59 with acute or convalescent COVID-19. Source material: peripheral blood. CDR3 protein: CASSQGPSSVPTGNYGYTF. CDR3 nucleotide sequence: TGTGCCAGCAGCCAAGGCCCGAGCAGTGTTCCGACAGGAAACTATGGCTACACCTTC.